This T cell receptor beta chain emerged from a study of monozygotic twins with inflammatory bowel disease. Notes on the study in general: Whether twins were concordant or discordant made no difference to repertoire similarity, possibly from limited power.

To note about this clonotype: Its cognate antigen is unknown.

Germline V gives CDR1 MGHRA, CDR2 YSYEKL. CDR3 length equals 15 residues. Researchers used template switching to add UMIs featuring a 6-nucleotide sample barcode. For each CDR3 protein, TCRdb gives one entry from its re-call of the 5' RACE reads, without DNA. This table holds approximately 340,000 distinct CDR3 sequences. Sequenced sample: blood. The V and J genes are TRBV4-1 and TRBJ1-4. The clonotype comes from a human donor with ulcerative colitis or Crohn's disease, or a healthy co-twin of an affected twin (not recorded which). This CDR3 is CASSQGHRFHEKLFF.